This T cell receptor (beta chain) was documented in a study of cytomegalovirus exposure and HLA in healthy donors. Primers for the PCR totalled 60 Vbeta and 13 Jbeta. Sequenced by immunoSEQ multiplex PCR; TCRdb stores in-frame clones only, minus some. The repertoire holds approximately 150,000 clones, with approximately 82% as singletons. Germline V gene sequence: CDR1 MGHDK, CDR2 SYGVNS. The CDR3 totals 15 residues. V was pared by 7 bases and J by 1 base, with 14 bases between. The chain joins TRBV25-1 to TRBJ2-1, with D perhaps matching TRBD1 (6 bases). Sequenced sample: PBMCs. This sequence originates from a man aged 18-30 years in good health and CMV-seropositive. The CDR3 nucleotides read TGTGCCAGCATGGGGGCTGTAGGGTCCTACAATGAGCAGTTCTTC. Residues: CASMGAVGSYNEQFF.